This TCR beta chain came from a study of control samples from healthy donors and cancer patients. Using immunoSEQ multiplex PCR, the repertoire was profiled, and TCRdb retains in-frame clones only, with some absent. This sample has fewer than 120,000 clones; roughly 88% occur once, and the top ten carry 3.5% to 4%. Germline values: CDR1 MGHRA, CDR2 YSYEKL. Trimming pared 2 bases from V and 0 bases from J, leaving 13 bases between. This CDR3 comprises 16 residues. What was sequenced was PBMCs. This clonotype originated in a woman in her sixties or seventies with lung cancer. The chain employs TRBV4-1 and TRBJ1-1, with D tentatively TRBD1 (6 bases). The CDR3 is CASSQLWGQLNTEAFF. Here the CDR3 DNA reads TGCGCCAGCAGCCAACTCTGGGGGCAGTTGAACACTGAAGCTTTCTTT.